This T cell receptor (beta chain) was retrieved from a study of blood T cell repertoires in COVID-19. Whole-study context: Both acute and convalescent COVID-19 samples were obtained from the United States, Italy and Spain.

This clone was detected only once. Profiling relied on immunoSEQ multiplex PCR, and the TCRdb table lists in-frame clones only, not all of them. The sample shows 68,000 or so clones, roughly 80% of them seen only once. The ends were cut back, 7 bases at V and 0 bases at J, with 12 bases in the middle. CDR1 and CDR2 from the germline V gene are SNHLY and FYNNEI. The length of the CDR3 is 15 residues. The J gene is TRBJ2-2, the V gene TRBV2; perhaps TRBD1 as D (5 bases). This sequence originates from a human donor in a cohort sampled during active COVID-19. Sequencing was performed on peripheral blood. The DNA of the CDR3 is TGTGCCAGCACAGGGATTGCCGCGAACACCGGGGAGCTGTTTTTT. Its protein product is CASTGIAANTGELFF.